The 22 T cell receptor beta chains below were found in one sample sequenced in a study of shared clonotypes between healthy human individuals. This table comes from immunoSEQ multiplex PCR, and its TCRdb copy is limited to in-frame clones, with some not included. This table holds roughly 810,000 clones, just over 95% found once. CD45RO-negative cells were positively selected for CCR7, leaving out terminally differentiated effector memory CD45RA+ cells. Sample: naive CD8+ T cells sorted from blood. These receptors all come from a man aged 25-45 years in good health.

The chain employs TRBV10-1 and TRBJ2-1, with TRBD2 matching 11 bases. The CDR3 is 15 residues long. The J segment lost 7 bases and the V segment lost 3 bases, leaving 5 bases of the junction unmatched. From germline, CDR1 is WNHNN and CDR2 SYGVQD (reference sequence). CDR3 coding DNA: TGCGCCAGCAGTGAAGGACTAGCGGGTTATAATGAGCAGTTCTTC. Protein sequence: CASSEGLAGYNEQFF.

This CDR3 is CASSYSKGAGEQYF. The CDR3 DNA reads as TGTGCCAGCAGTTACTCGAAGGGGGCGGGGGAGCAGTACTTC. The chain uses TRBV6-6 and TRBJ2-7; a weak D match, TRBD1 (7 bases). The CDR3 loop spans 14 amino acids. CDR1 is MNHNY and CDR2 is SVGAGI in the germline V gene (reference sequence). V was cut by 0 bases and J by 7 bases, with 13 bases left in between.

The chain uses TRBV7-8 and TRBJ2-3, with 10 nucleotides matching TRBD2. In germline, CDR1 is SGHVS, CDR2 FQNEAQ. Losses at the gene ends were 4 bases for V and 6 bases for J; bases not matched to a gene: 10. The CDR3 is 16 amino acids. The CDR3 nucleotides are TGTGCCAGCAGCTCCCCGGCTAGCGGGAGACCCGATACGCAGTATTTT. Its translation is CASSSPASGRPDTQYF.

The CDR3 bases are TGTGCCAGCAGCTTGTTCGGGTCAGGGGAAGGCTACACCTTC. It encodes CASSLFGSGEGYTF. The chain couples TRBV5-4 to TRBJ1-2; a weak D match, TRBD1 (6 bases). Germline V gives CDR1 SGHNT, CDR2 YYREEE (reference sequence). The CDR3 runs 14 residues. V lost 1 base, J lost 8 bases, and 15 bases lay in between.

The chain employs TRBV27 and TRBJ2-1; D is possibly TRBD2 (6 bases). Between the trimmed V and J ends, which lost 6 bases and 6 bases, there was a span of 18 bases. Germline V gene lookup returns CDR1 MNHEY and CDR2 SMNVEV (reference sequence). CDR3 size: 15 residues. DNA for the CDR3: TGTGCCAGCAGCATCGGGAGACCCGAATTCAATGAGCAGTTCTTC. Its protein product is CASSIGRPEFNEQFF.

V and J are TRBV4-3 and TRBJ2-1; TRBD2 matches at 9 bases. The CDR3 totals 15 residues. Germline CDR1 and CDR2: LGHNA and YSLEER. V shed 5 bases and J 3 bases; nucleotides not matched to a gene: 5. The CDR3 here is CASSTGLASYNEQFF. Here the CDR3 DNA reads TGCGCCAGCAGCACCGGACTAGCGAGCTACAATGAGCAGTTCTTC.

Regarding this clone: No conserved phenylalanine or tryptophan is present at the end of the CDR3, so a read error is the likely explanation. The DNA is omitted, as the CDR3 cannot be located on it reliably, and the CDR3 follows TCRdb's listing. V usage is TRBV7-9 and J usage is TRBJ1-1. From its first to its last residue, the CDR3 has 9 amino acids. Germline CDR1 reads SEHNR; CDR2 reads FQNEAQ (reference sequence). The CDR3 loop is CASSLPDLQ.

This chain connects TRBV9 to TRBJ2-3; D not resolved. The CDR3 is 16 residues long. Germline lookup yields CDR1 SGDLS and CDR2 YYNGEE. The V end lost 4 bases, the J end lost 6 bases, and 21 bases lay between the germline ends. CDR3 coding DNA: TGTGCCAGCAGCCAAGGGATGAGTTGGGCCCTGGATACGCAGTATTTT. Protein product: CASSQGMSWALDTQYF.

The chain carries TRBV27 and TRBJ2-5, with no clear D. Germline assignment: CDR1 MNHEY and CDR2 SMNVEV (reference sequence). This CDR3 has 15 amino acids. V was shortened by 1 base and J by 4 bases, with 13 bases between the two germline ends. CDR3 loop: CASSLLPGPPETQYF. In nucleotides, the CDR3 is TGTGCCAGCAGTTTATTGCCAGGCCCCCCAGAGACCCAGTACTTC.

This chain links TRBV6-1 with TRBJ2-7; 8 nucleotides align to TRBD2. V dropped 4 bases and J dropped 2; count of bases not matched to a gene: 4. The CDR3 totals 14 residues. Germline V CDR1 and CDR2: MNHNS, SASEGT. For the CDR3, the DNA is TGTGCCAGCAGTGGAAGCGGGGGAACCTACGAGCAGTACTTC. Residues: CASSGSGGTYEQYF.

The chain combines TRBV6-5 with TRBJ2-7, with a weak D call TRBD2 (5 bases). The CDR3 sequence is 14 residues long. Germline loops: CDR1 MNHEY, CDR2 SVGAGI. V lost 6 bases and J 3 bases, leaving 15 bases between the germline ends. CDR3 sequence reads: CASSLANGDYEQYF. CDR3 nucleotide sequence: TGTGCCAGCAGCCTCGCTAACGGGGACTACGAGCAGTACTTC.

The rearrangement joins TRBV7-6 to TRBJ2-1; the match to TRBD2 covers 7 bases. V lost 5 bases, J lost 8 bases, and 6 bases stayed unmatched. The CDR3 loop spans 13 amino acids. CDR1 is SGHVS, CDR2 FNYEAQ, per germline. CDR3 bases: TGTGCCAGCAGCGGGAGGGAGTTCCATGAGCAGTTCTTC. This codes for CASSGREFHEQFF.

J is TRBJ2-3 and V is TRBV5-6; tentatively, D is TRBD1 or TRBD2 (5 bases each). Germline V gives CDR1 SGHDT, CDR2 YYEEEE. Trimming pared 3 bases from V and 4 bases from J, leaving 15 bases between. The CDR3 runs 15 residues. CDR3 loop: CASSSPGGGADTQYF. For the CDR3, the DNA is TGTGCCAGCAGCTCCCCTGGGGGTGGTGCAGATACGCAGTATTTT.

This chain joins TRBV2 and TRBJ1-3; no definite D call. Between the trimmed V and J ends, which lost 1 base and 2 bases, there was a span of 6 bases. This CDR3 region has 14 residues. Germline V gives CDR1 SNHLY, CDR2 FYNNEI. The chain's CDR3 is CASSEGGPGNTIYF. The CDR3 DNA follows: TGTGCCAGCAGTGAAGGAGGGCCTGGAAACACCATATATTTT.

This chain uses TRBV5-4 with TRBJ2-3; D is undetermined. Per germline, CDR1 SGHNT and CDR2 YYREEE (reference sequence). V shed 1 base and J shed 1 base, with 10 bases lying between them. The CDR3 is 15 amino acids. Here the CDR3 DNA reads TGTGCCAGCAGCTTGTTGGGAATAGGCACAGATACGCAGTATTTT. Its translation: CASSLLGIGTDTQYF.

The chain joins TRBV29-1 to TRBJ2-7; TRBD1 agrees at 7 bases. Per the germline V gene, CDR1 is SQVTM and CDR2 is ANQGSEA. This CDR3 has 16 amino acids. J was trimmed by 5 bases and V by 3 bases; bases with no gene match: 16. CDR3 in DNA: TGCAGCGTTGATTTCCGCCGACAGGGCAACATGAACGAGCAGTACTTC. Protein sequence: CSVDFRRQGNMNEQYF.

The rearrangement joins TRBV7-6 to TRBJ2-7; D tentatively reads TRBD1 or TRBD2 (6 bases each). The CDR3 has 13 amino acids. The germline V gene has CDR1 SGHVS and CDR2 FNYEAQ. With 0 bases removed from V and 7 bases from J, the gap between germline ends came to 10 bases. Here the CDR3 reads CASSLAGGREQYF. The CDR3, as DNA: TGTGCCAGCAGCTTAGCAGGGGGGCGGGAGCAGTACTTC. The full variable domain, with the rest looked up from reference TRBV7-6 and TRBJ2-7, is GAGVSQSPRYKVTKRGQDVALRCDPISGHVSLYWYRQALGQGPEFLTYFNYEAQQDKSGLPNDRFSAERPEGSISTLTIQRTEQRDSAMYRCASSLAGGREQYFGPGTRLTVT.

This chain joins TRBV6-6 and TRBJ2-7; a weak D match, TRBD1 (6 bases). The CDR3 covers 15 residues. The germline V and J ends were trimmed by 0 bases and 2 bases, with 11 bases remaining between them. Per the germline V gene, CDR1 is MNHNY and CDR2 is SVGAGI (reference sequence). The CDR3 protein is CASSYSTGSTYEQYF. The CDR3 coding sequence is TGTGCCAGCAGTTACTCAACAGGGTCTACCTACGAGCAGTACTTC.

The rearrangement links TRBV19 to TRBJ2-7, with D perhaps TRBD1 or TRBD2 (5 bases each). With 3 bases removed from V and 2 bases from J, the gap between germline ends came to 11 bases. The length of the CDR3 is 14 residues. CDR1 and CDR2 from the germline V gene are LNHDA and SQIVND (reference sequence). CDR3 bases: TGTGCCAGTAGTATTGTAGGGGACCCCTACGAGCAGTACTTC. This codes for CASSIVGDPYEQYF.

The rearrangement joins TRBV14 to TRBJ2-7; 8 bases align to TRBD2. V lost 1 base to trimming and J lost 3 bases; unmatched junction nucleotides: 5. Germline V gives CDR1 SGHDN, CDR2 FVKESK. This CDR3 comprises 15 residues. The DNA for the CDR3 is TGTGCCAGCAGCCAAGTCCCAGCGGGAGTCTACGAGCAGTACTTC. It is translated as CASSQVPAGVYEQYF.

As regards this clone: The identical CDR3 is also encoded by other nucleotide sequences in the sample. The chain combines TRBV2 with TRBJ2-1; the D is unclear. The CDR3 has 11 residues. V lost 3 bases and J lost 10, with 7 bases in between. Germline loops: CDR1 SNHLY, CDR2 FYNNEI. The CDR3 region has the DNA TGTGCCAGCAGTGAGGGTGGGGAGCAGTTCTTC. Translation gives CASSEGGEQFF.

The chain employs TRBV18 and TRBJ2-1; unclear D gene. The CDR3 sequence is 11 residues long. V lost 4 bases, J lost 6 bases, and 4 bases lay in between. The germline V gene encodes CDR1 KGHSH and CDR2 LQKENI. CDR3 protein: CASSLTNEQFF. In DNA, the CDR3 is TGTGCCAGCTCACTAACCAATGAGCAGTTCTTC.